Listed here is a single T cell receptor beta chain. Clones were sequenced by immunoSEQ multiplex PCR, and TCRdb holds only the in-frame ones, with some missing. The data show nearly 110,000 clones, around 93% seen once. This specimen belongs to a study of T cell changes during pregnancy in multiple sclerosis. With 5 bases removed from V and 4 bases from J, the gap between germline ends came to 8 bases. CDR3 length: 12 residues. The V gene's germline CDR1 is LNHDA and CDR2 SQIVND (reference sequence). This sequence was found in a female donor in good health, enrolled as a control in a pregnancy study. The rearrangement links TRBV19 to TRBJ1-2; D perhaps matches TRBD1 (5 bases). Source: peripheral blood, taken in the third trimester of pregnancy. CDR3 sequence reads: CASSRQGYGYTF. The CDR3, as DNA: TGTGCCAGTAGTCGGCAGGGCTATGGCTACACCTTC.